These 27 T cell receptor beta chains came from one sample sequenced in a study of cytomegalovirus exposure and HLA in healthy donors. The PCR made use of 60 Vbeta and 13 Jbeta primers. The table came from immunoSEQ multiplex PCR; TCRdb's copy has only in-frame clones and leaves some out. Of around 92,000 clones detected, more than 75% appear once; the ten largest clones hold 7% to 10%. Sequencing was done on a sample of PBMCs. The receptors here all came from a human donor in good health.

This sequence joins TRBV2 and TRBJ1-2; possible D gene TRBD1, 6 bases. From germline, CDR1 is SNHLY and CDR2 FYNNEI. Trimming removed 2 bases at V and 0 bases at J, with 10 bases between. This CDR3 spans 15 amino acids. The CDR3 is CASSELDSSNYGYTF. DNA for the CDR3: TGTGCCAGCAGTGAACTGGACAGCTCTAACTATGGCTACACCTTC.

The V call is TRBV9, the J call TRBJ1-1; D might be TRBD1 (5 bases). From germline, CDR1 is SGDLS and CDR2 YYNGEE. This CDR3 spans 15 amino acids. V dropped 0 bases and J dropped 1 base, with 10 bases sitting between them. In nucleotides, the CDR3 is TGTGCCAGCAGCGTAGGGACATCCGGGAACACTGAAGCTTTCTTT. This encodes CASSVGTSGNTEAFF. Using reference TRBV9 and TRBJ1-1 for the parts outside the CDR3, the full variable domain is DSGVTQTPKHLITATGQRVTLRCSPRSGDLSVYWYQQSLDQGLQFLIQYYNGEERAKGNILERFSAQQFPDLHSELNLSSLELGDSALYFCASSVGTSGNTEAFFGQGTRLTVV.

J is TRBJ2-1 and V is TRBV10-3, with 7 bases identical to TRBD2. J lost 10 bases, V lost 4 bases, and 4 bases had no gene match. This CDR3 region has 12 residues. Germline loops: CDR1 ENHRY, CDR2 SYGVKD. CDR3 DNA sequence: TGTGCCATCAGTGCCTCTAGCGGCGAGCAGTTCTTC. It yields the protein CAISASSGEQFF.

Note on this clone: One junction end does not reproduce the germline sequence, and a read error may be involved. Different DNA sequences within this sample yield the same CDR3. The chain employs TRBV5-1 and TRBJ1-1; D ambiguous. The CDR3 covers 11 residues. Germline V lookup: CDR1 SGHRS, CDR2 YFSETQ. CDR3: CASSSRTEAFF. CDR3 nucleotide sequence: TGCGCTAGCAGCTCCCGTACTGAAGCTTTCTTT.

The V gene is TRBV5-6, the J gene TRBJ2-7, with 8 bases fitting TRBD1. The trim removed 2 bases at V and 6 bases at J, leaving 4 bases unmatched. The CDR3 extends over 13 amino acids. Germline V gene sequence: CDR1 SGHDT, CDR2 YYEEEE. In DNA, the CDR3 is TGTGCCAGCAGCTTAGACAGGGGTGGCGAGCAGTACTTC. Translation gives CASSLDRGGEQYF.

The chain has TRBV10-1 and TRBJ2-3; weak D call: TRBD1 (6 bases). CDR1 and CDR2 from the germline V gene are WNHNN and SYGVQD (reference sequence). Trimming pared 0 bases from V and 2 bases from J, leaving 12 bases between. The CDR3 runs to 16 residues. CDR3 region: CASSESRQADTDTQYF. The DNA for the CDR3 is TGCGCCAGCAGTGAGTCCCGACAGGCGGACACAGATACGCAGTATTTT.

CDR3 nucleotides: TGTGCCAGCAGTGAGGGTCGGGGTTCTTCACCCCTCCACTTT. Translated, it gives CASSEGRGSSPLHF. The J gene is TRBJ1-6, the V gene TRBV6-1; D ambiguous. The V gene lost 3 bases and the J gene lost 9 bases, with 12 bases spanning the gap. This CDR3 spans 14 amino acids. Per germline, CDR1 MNHNS and CDR2 SASEGT.

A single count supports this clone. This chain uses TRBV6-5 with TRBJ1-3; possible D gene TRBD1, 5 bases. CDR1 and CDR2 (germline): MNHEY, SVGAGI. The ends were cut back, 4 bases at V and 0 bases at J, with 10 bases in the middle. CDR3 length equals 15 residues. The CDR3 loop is CASSLQVSSGNTIYF. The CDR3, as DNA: TGTGCCAGCAGTTTACAGGTTTCCTCTGGAAACACCATATATTTT.

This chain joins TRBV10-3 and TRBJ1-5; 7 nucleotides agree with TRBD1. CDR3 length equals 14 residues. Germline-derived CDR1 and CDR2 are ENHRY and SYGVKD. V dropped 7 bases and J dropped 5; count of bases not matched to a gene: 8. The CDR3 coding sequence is TGTGCCATCAAGTCCGACAGGGCCGATCAGCCCCAGCATTTT. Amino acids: CAIKSDRADQPQHF.

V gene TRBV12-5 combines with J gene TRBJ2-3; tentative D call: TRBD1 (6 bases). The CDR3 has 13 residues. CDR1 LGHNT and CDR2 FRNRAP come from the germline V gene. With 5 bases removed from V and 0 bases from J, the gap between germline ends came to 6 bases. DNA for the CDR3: TGTGCTAGTGGTCAGGGGAGCACAGATACGCAGTATTTT. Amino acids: CASGQGSTDTQYF.

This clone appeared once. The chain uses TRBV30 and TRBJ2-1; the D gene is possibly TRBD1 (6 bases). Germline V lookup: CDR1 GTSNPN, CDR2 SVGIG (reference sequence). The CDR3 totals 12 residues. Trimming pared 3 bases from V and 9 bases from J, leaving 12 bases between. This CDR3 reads CAWRWGPGEQFF. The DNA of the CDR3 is TGTGCCTGGAGGTGGGGGCCAGGTGAGCAGTTCTTC.

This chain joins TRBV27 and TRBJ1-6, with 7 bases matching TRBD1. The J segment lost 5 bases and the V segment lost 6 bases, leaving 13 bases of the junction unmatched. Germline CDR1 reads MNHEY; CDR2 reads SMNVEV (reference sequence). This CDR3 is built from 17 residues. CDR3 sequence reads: CASRLSGAGGNNSPLHF. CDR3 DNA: TGTGCCAGCAGACTATCAGGGGCAGGGGGAAATAATTCACCCCTCCACTTT.

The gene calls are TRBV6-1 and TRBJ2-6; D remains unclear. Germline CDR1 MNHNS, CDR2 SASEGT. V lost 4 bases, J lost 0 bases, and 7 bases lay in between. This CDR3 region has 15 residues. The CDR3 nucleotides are TGTGCCAGCAGTGTTGAGTTCTCTGGGGCCAACGTCCTGACTTTC. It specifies CASSVEFSGANVLTF.

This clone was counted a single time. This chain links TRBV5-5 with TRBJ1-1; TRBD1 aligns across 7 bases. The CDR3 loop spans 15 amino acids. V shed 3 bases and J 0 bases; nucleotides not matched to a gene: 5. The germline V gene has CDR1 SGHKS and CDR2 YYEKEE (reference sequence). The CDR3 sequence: CASSYGGQVNTEAFF. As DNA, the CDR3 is TGTGCCAGCAGCTATGGAGGACAGGTGAACACTGAAGCTTTCTTT.

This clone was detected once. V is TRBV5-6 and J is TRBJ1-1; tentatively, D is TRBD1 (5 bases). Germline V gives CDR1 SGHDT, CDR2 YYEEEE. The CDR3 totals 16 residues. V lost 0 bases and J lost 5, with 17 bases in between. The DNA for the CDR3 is TGTGCCAGCAGCTTGGTCAGGGCACGCTCAGGGACTGAAGCTTTCTTT. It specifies CASSLVRARSGTEAFF.

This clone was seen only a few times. CDR3 protein: CASSEIRVNQPQHF. CDR3 nucleotides: TGTGCCAGCAGTGAAATCCGGGTCAATCAGCCCCAGCATTTT. The gene calls are TRBV2 and TRBJ1-5; no firm D call. Trimming left V 2 bases short and J 3 bases short, with 8 bases between. CDR3 length: 14 residues. The V gene's germline CDR1 is SNHLY and CDR2 FYNNEI.

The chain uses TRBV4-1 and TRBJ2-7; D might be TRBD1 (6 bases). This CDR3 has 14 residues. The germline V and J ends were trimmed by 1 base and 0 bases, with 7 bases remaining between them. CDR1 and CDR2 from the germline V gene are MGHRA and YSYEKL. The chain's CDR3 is CASSQAQGSYEQYF. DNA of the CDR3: TGCGCCAGCAGCCAAGCACAGGGCTCCTACGAGCAGTACTTC.

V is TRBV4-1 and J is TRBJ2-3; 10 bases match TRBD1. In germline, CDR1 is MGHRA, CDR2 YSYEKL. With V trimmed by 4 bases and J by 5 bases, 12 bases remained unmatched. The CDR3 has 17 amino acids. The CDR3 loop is CASSRIIDRGQGDTQYF. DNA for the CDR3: TGCGCCAGCAGCCGGATTATAGACAGGGGGCAGGGAGATACGCAGTATTTT.

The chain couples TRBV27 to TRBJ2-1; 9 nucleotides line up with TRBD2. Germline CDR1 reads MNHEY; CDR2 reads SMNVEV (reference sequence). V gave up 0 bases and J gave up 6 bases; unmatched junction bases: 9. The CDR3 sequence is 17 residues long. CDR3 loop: CASSLSTAGGPSNEQFF. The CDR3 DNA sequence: TGTGCCAGCAGTTTATCCACTGCGGGAGGGCCCTCCAATGAGCAGTTCTTC.

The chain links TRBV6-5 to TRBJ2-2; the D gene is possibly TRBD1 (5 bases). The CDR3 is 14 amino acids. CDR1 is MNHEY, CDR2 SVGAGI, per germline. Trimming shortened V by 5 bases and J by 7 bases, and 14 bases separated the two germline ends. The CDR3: CASSRQGSIGELFF. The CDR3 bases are TGTGCCAGCAGTAGGCAGGGAAGTATCGGGGAGCTGTTTTTT.

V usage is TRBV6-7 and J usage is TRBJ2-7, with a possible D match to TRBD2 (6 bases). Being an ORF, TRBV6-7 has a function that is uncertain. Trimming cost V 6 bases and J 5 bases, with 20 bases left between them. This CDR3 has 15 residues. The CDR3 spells CASRRDLWVYHEQYF. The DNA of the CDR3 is TGTGCCAGCAGGCGGGATCTATGGGTATACCACGAGCAGTACTTC.

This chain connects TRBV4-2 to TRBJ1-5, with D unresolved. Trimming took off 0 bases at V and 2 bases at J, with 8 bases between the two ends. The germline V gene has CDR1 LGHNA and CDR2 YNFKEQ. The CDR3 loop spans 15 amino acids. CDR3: CASSQDRQGNQPQHF. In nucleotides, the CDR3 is TGTGCCAGCAGCCAAGATCGCCAGGGCAATCAGCCCCAGCATTTT.

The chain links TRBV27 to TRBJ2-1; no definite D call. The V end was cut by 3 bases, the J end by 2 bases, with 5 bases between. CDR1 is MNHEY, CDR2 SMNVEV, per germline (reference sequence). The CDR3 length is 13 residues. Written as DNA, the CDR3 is TGTGCCAGCAGTTTTCAGGCCTACAATGAGCAGTTCTTC. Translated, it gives CASSFQAYNEQFF.

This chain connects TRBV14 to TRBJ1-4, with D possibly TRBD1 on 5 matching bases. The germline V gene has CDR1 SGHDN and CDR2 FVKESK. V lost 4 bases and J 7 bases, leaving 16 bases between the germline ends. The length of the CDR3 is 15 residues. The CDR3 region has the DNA TGTGCCAGCAGCCCCGCCAGGGCACCGGGTGAAAAACTGTTTTTT. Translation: CASSPARAPGEKLFF.

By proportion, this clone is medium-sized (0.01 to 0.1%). The CDR3 coding sequence is TGTGCCAGCAGCCCCTCCCCCTGGGCTGAGGAGCAGTACTTC. This encodes CASSPSPWAEEQYF. V usage is TRBV7-9 and J usage is TRBJ2-7; no reliable D call. The CDR3 has 14 amino acids. V gave up 5 bases and J gave up 7 bases, with 18 bases separating them. Germline CDR1 reads SEHNR; CDR2 reads FQNEAQ (reference sequence).

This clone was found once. The CDR3 loop reads CSVEGDGGGSSYNEQFF. CDR3 DNA sequence: TGCAGCGTTGAAGGGGACGGGGGGGGGAGCTCCTACAATGAGCAGTTCTTC. The chain couples TRBV29-1 to TRBJ2-1; TRBD2 matches at 8 bases. V lost 1 base and J lost 0; bases outside the gene matches: 8. The CDR3 consists of 17 residues. Germline-derived CDR1 and CDR2 are SQVTM and ANQGSEA.

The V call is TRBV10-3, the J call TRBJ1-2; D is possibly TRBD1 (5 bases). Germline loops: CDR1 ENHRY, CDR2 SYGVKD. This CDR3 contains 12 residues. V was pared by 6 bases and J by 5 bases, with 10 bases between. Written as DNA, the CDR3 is TGTGCCATCAGCTTGGACAAGTATGGCTACACCTTC. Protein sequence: CAISLDKYGYTF.